The entry that follows covers one T cell receptor (beta chain) sequence. Its antigen remains unknown. These donors counted as nominally healthy when sampled, but unrecorded immune exposures were likely. The data were obtained in a study of cytomegalovirus exposure and HLA in healthy donors. Study results and caveats: According to an earlier analysis, most TCR beta V segments yielded productive rearrangements about 87% or about 30% of the time. Presence/absence analyses rested on an assumption that sequencing depth was roughly uniform across donors. According to reports, the classifier identified cytomegalovirus status with high specificity and sensitivity.

In the PCR, 60 Vbeta and 13 Jbeta primers were used. Libraries were prepared by immunoSEQ multiplex PCR; TCRdb keeps only in-frame clonotypes and omits some of them. This sample carries 55,000 to 65,000 clones, approximately 80% of them seen once, and the ten largest clones take around 6%. V was clipped by 6 bases and J by 5 bases; unmatched bases: 12. The CDR3 contains 15 residues. The germline CDR1 and CDR2 sequences are MNHEY and SVGAGI. The chain uses TRBV6-5 and TRBJ1-1; the match to TRBD1 covers 7 bases. Sequencing was done on a sample of PBMCs. The TCR sequence derives from a male donor in good health and CMV-seronegative. In nucleotides, the CDR3 is TGTGCCAGCAGCTATCTGAGGGGGCAGGGGACTGAAGCTTTCTTT. Residues: CASSYLRGQGTEAFF.